This T cell receptor (beta chain) was retrieved from a study of blood T cell repertoires in COVID-19. Here immunoSEQ multiplex PCR was the method, and the copy in TCRdb shows in-frame clones only, minus some. The repertoire holds almost 250,000 clones, with around nine tenths as singletons. Unmatched junction bases numbered 5, after V lost 2 bases and J lost 8 bases. From germline, CDR1 is MNHEY and CDR2 SMNVEV (reference sequence). The CDR3 totals 15 residues. The chain uses TRBV27 and TRBJ1-6; TRBD1 aligns across 8 bases. The sample comprised peripheral blood. This TCR was recovered from an older woman who had recovered from COVID-19. The CDR3 coding sequence is TGTGCCAGCAGTTTAGGTGGACAGGGATATTCACCCCTCCACTTT. Residues: CASSLGGQGYSPLHF.